This is a list of T cell receptor beta chains from one sample in a study of T cells in Graves' hyperthyroidism and ophthalmopathy. TCRdb recomputed calls from the multiplex PCR reads with MiXCR, one row per CDR3 protein. The repertoire holds around 600,000 distinct CDR3 sequences, with 16% as singletons. The sample was blood. All receptors derive from a woman aged 40 to 50 with Graves' ophthalmopathy. Both conserved end residues are part of each CDR3. The order of the fields is V gene, J gene, D gene, clone size, CDR3 protein, CDR3 DNA. The D gene is left open where the match is weak. Rows give clone size only sometimes, using once, few, many, or a class for an expanded clone.

TRBV20-1,TRBJ2-1,TRBD2,few,CSAHGGLRGSYNEQFF,TGCAGTGCCCACGGGGGGTTGCGGGGCTCTTACAATGAGCAGTTCTTC
TRBV27,TRBJ1-2,-,-,CASSPNRDDGYTF,TGTGCCAGCAGTCCCAACAGGGATGATGGCTACACCTTC
TRBV3-1,TRBJ2-5,TRBD2,-,CASSQVPGGQETQYF,TGTGCCAGCAGCCAAGTTCCGGGAGGGCAAGAGACCCAGTACTTC
TRBV7-9,TRBJ1-4,-,few,CASSSGQTYNEKLFF,TGTGCCAGCAGCTCAGGACAGACCTATAATGAAAAACTGTTTTTT
TRBV19,TRBJ2-3,-,-,CASTSGPSTDTQYF,TGTGCCAGTACCAGTGGCCCCAGCACAGATACGCAGTATTTT
TRBV2,TRBJ2-5,-,-,CASEGQETQYF,TGTGCCAGCGAGGGCCAAGAGACCCAGTACTTC
TRBV19,TRBJ1-1,-,once,CASSPDDLNTEAFF,TGTGCCAGTTCTCCGGACGACCTCAACACTGAAGCTTTCTTT
TRBV2,TRBJ1-1,TRBD1,many,CASSGQGIGTEAFF,TGTGCCAGCAGTGGACAGGGAATAGGCACTGAAGCTTTCTTT
TRBV12-3/TRBV12-4,TRBJ1-2,-,-,CALPGPGYGYTF,TGTGCCCTACCTGGGCCGGGTTATGGCTACACCTTC
TRBV6-2/TRBV6-3,TRBJ1-1,-,-,CASSPAGVKNTEAFF,TGTGCCAGCAGCCCCGCGGGGGTAAAGAACACTGAAGCTTTCTTT
TRBV28,TRBJ1-5,-,few,CASSTRGGGGDQPQHF,TGTGCCAGCAGCACCCGGGGGGGGGGAGGGGATCAGCCCCAGCATTTT
TRBV6-9,TRBJ2-1,TRBD2,few,CASSLPASGGPYNEQFF,TGTGCCAGCAGTTTACCCGCTAGCGGGGGGCCCTACAATGAGCAGTTCTTC
TRBV7-2,TRBJ1-1,-,many,CASSFSVNTEAFF,TGTGCCAGCAGCTTTTCCGTGAACACTGAAGCTTTCTTT
TRBV20-1,TRBJ2-2,TRBD2,-,CSALESRGGSGELFF,TGCAGTGCCCTAGAGTCTCGGGGAGGGTCCGGGGAGCTGTTTTTT
TRBV25-1,TRBJ1-2,-,many,CASSDGYGYTF,TGTGCCAGCAGTGACGGCTATGGCTACACCTTC
TRBV28,TRBJ2-1,-,once,CASSLLASLFF,TGTGCCAGCAGTTTACTAGCGTCGCTGTTCTTC
TRBV6-1,TRBJ2-6,TRBD1,-,CASSGTTGGSGANVLTF,TGTGCCAGCAGCGGAACTACAGGGGGCTCTGGGGCCAACGTCCTGACTTTC
TRBV6-1,TRBJ2-3,TRBD2,many,CASSDPDGRVADTQYF,TGTGCCAGCAGTGACCCTGATGGGAGGGTCGCGGATACGCAGTATTTT
TRBV5-1,TRBJ2-1,-,many,CASSLTGGNSPAQFF,TGCGCCAGCAGCTTAACGGGGGGCAACAGCCCTGCGCAGTTCTTC
TRBV28,TRBJ1-4,-,many,CASGREPLNEKLFF,TGTGCCAGCGGGCGAGAGCCGCTTAATGAAAAACTGTTTTTT
TRBV3-1,TRBJ2-7,-,many,CASSVGSYEQYF,TGTGCCAGCAGCGTCGGGAGCTACGAGCAGTACTTC
TRBV9,TRBJ2-5,-,few,CASSVAGVRQETQYF,TGTGCCAGCAGCGTAGCGGGGGTCCGCCAAGAGACCCAGTACTTC
TRBV30,TRBJ1-2,-,many,CAWSVKWPVIYGYTF,TGTGCCTGGAGTGTAAAATGGCCAGTGATCTATGGCTACACCTTC
TRBV2,TRBJ1-1,-,few,CASSDWGGGRPLKIF,TGTGCCAGCAGTGATTGGGGAGGGGGGAGACCACTGAAAATCTTT
TRBV20-1,TRBJ2-3,TRBD1,many,CSARSGGQGTDTQYF,TGCAGTGCTAGATCTGGGGGACAGGGCACAGATACGCAGTATTTT
TRBV3-1,TRBJ2-1,TRBD1,many,CASSQVLRTGNYNEQFF,TGTGCCAGCAGCCAAGTGCTTAGGACAGGGAATTACAATGAGCAGTTCTTC
TRBV28,TRBJ1-5,-,-,CASRFRPGRMTGQPQHF,TGTGCCAGCAGATTCCGACCGGGACGGATGACCGGGCAGCCCCAGCATTTT
TRBV12-3/TRBV12-4,TRBJ2-3,TRBD2,few,CASSLASGGSDTQYF,TGTGCCAGCAGTTTGGCTAGCGGGGGCTCAGATACGCAGTATTTT
TRBV18,TRBJ2-1,TRBD1,many,CASSPPGQGRDEQFF,TGTGCCAGCTCACCACCAGGACAGGGGCGGGACGAGCAGTTCTTC
TRBV20-1,TRBJ1-5,TRBD1,few,CSARDLAGGIQPQHF,TGCAGTGCTAGAGATCTGGCAGGGGGCATTCAGCCCCAGCATTTT
TRBV5-1,TRBJ2-3,-,many,CASSLGGSTDTQYF,TGTGCCAGCAGCTTAGGTGGGAGCACAGATACGCAGTATTTT
TRBV11-3,TRBJ2-3,TRBD1,few,CASSTLTFPRPGTGRVTDTQYF,TGTGCCAGCAGCACCCTAACTTTCCCAAGGCCCGGGACAGGGAGGGTCACAGATACGCAGTATTTT
TRBV7-8,TRBJ2-3,TRBD2,many,CASSSRRRTSGSTDTQYF,TGTGCCAGCAGCTCGCGGCGGAGGACTAGCGGGAGCACAGATACGCAGTATTTT
TRBV5-1,TRBJ2-3,-,few,CASTIGGASTDTQYF,TGCGCCAGCACGATCGGTGGGGCTAGCACAGATACGCAGTATTTT
TRBV30,TRBJ1-6,TRBD1,few,CAWTPDRVGPLHF,TGTGCCTGGACCCCGGACAGGGTAGGACCCCTCCACTTT
TRBV7-4,TRBJ1-4,-,-,CASGSGVGAGEKLFF,TGTGCCAGCGGCTCGGGAGTAGGGGCAGGGGAAAAACTGTTTTTT
TRBV10-3,TRBJ1-1,-,many,CAISTNLGRDWNTEAFF,TGTGCCATCAGTACCAACCTAGGGCGAGATTGGAACACTGAAGCTTTCTTT
TRBV3-1,TRBJ2-5,-,many,CASSQELGGGETQYF,TGTGCCAGCAGCCAAGAACTAGGTGGAGGGGAGACCCAGTACTTC
TRBV30,TRBJ1-2,TRBD1,-,CAWERQGGGYGYTF,TGTGCCTGGGAAAGGCAGGGGGGAGGCTATGGCTACACCTTC
TRBV25-1,TRBJ2-7,-,-,CASSEGGRSPYEQYF,TGTGCCAGCAGTGAAGGAGGCAGGTCCCCCTACGAGCAGTACTTC
TRBV2,TRBJ2-3,-,-,CAFLEGTDTQYF,TGTGCCTTCCTGGAAGGAACAGATACGCAGTATTTT
TRBV30,TRBJ2-7,-,-,CAWSVARAYEQYF,TGTGCCTGGAGTGTAGCCAGGGCCTACGAGCAGTACTTC
TRBV28,TRBJ1-2,-,-,CASKIKSQERGYTF,TGTGCCAGCAAAATTAAAAGCCAGGAGCGGGGCTACACCTTC
TRBV2,TRBJ1-1,-,many,CASSEGGAHGANTEAFF,TGTGCCAGCAGTGAAGGGGGAGCCCATGGGGCGAACACTGAAGCTTTCTTT
TRBV5-1,TRBJ2-5,TRBD2,few,CASSPTTSLETQYF,TGCGCCAGCAGCCCAACGACTAGCTTAGAGACCCAGTACTTC
TRBV28,TRBJ2-7,-,many,CASSFRGELFYEQYF,TGTGCCAGCAGTTTCAGGGGTGAACTCTTCTACGAGCAGTACTTC
TRBV20-1,TRBJ1-2,TRBD1,many,CSAITGTGRRGNYGYTF,TGCAGTGCTATAACCGGGACAGGGAGACGAGGGAACTATGGCTACACCTTC
TRBV3-1,TRBJ2-1,-,many,CASSQGTSTNEQFF,TGTGCCAGCAGCCAAGGGACCTCGACCAATGAGCAGTTCTTC
TRBV29-1,TRBJ2-7,TRBD2,-,CSTSSLAGGPGEQYF,TGCAGCACCTCCAGCCTAGCGGGAGGGCCGGGTGAGCAGTACTTC
TRBV3-1,TRBJ1-4,-,many,CASSVTSGEKLFF,TGTGCCAGCAGCGTAACGTCTGGTGAAAAACTGTTTTTT
TRBV20-1,TRBJ2-7,TRBD2,few,CSARGLAGNYEQYF,TGCAGTGCTCGTGGACTAGCGGGGAACTACGAGCAGTACTTC
TRBV20-1,TRBJ1-2,-,-,CSAGPGARVGYTF,TGCAGTGCGGGCCCGGGGGCGAGGGTTGGCTACACCTTC
TRBV5-1,TRBJ2-4,-,many,CASSLALTSRQAKNIQYF,TGCGCCAGCAGCTTGGCCCTAACTAGCCGGCAAGCCAAAAACATTCAGTACTTC
TRBV28,TRBJ1-2,-,many,CASTTTATGGYTF,TGTGCCAGCACCACGACCGCCACGGGGGGCTACACCTTC